Shown below are 12 T cell receptor beta chains from a single sample sequenced in a study of shared clonotypes between healthy human individuals. Clones were sequenced by immunoSEQ multiplex PCR, and TCRdb holds only the in-frame ones, with some missing. This sample yields about 680,000 clones, of which roughly 72% are seen a single time; 1.5% to 2% belongs to the top ten. The sample was memory CD4+ T cells sorted from blood. Subset indicated: CD45RA-negative fraction. Receptors originate from a woman aged 30 to 39 in good health.

This chain uses TRBV4-2 with TRBJ1-1; the D gene is possibly TRBD1 (6 bases). The CDR3 has 14 residues. Trimming removed 4 bases from V and 0 bases from J, with 9 bases in between. CDR1 is LGHNA and CDR2 is YNFKEQ in the germline V gene. The CDR3 loop is CASSRGGMNTEAFF. The CDR3 nucleotides are TGTGCCAGCAGCCGTGGGGGCATGAACACTGAAGCTTTCTTT.

The V gene is TRBV6-1, the J gene TRBJ1-1; maybe TRBD1 (5 bases). V lost 11 bases, J lost 6 bases, and 16 bases lay in between. Germline loops: CDR1 MNHNS, CDR2 SASEGT. CDR3 length: 12 residues. CDR3 region: CACRRGGSEAFF. The CDR3 bases are TGTGCCTGCCGGCGGGGCGGGTCTGAAGCTTTCTTT.

This clone was observed a few times. The chain has TRBV27 and TRBJ2-7; D remains unclear. Per the germline V gene, CDR1 is MNHEY and CDR2 is SMNVEV (reference sequence). The germline V and J ends were trimmed by 8 bases and 3 bases, with 2 bases remaining between them. The CDR3 consists of 9 residues. CDR3 DNA sequence: TGTGCCAGCGGCTACGAGCAGTACTTC. This codes for CASGYEQYF.

This chain joins TRBV29-1 and TRBJ2-1; D perhaps matches TRBD1 (6 bases). Trimming shortened V by 6 bases and J by 11 bases, and 20 bases separated the two germline ends. Germline values: CDR1 SQVTM, CDR2 ANQGSEA. The CDR3 is 13 amino acids. CDR3 sequence reads: CSVGAGTTMKQFF. In DNA form, the CDR3 reads TGCAGCGTGGGGGCCGGAACTACAATGAAGCAGTTCTTC.

The chain employs TRBV7-3 and TRBJ1-1, with 7 bases lining up with TRBD1. V shed 1 base, J shed 3 bases, and the junction held 8 bases outside the gene matches. The V gene's germline CDR1 is SGHTA and CDR2 FQGTGA. This CDR3 contains 16 residues. This chain's CDR3 is CASSLKGTVGYTEAFF. CDR3 nucleotide sequence: TGTGCCAGCAGCTTAAAGGGGACAGTCGGCTACACTGAAGCTTTCTTT.

J is TRBJ1-2 and V is TRBV6-1, with D uncertain. This CDR3 contains 13 residues. Per germline, CDR1 MNHNS and CDR2 SASEGT. V was clipped by 10 bases and J by 0 bases, with 12 bases between them. This chain's CDR3 is CATPDAANYGYTF. Written as DNA, the CDR3 is TGTGCCACCCCGGACGCAGCTAACTATGGCTACACCTTC.

The chain is built from TRBV10-2 and TRBJ1-5; D ambiguous. The CDR3 loop spans 14 amino acids. The V gene lost 0 bases and the J gene lost 7 bases, with 10 bases spanning the gap. Germline V gene lookup returns CDR1 WSHSY and CDR2 SAAADI. In DNA form, the CDR3 reads TGCGCCAGCAGTGAGTCCTCAGCCGGGCAGCCCCAGCATTTT. Encoded protein: CASSESSAGQPQHF.

This chain uses TRBV5-4 with TRBJ1-2; the D gene is possibly TRBD1 (5 bases). The germline V gene encodes CDR1 SGHNT and CDR2 YYREEE (reference sequence). This CDR3 has 16 amino acids. With 0 bases removed from V and 2 bases from J, the gap between germline ends came to 14 bases. The CDR3 reads CASSLGGLEGNYGYTF. The CDR3 coding sequence is TGTGCCAGCAGCTTGGGCGGACTGGAGGGGAACTATGGCTACACCTTC.

As concerns this clone: The sample holds other DNA sequences that translate to the same CDR3. This rearrangement joins TRBV7-2 to TRBJ2-1; D gene unclear. CDR3 length: 14 residues. Trimming took 3 bases from V and 0 from J, leaving 6 bases between them. CDR1 SGHTA and CDR2 FQGNSA come from the germline V gene. The CDR3 DNA follows: TGTGCCAGCAGCTTCTCGGGCTCCTACAATGAGCAGTTCTTC. Amino acid sequence: CASSFSGSYNEQFF.

In the case of this clone: At the DNA level, this CDR3 is encoded by other sequences in the same sample as well. This chain joins TRBV11-3 and TRBJ2-1, with 10 bases fitting TRBD2. CDR1 and CDR2 (germline): SGHNT, YENEEA. With V trimmed by 1 base and J by 6 bases, 3 bases remained unmatched. There are 15 residues in the CDR3. This CDR3 reads CASSLGTSGGNEQFF. As DNA, the CDR3 is TGTGCCAGCAGCTTAGGGACTAGCGGTGGCAATGAGCAGTTCTTC. Supplemented by reference TRBV11-3 and TRBJ2-1, the full variable domain reads EAGVVQSPRYKIIEKKQPVAFWCNPISGHNTLYWYLQNLGQGPELLIRYENEEAVDDSQLPKDRFSAERLKGVDSTLKIQPAELGDSAVYLCASSLGTSGGNEQFFGPGTRLTVL.

This clone was detected a few times. The genes are TRBV7-8 and TRBJ2-2, with D perhaps matching TRBD1 (5 bases). V dropped 5 bases and J dropped 0 bases, with 10 bases sitting between them. The germline CDR1 and CDR2 sequences are SGHVS and FQNEAQ. This CDR3 has 15 amino acids. CDR3 in DNA: TGTGCCAGCAGCACCACGACAGCGAACACCGGGGAGCTGTTTTTT. Amino acid sequence: CASSTTTANTGELFF.

The chain employs TRBV19 and TRBJ1-4; D might be TRBD1 (5 bases). The V gene's germline CDR1 is LNHDA and CDR2 SQIVND (reference sequence). V was shortened by 6 bases and J by 9 bases, with 17 bases between the two germline ends. The CDR3 has 14 amino acids. The CDR3 here is CASSDSGTGQKLFF. As DNA, the CDR3 is TGTGCCAGTAGCGACAGCGGCACAGGTCAAAAACTGTTTTTT.